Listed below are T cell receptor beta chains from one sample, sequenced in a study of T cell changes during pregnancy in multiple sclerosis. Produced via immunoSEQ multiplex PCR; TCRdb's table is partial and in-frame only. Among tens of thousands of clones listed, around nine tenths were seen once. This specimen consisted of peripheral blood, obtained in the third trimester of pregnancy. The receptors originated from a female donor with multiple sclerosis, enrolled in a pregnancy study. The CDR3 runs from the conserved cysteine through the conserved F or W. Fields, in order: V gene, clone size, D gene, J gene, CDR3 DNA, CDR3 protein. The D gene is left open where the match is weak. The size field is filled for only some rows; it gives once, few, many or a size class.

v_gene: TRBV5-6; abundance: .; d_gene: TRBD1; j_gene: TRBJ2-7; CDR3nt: TGTGCCAGCAGCTCGGACAGGGGATTTGGCGAGCAGTACTTC; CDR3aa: CASSSDRGFGEQYF
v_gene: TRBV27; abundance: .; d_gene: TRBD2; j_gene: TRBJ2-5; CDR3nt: TGTGCCAGCAGCCAGCGGGAGTCGGAGACCCAGTACTTC; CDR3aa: CASSQRESETQYF
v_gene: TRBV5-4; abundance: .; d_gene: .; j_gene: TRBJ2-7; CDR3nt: TGTGCCAGCAGCTTTACCCCAGGTGACGAGCAGTACTTC; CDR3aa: CASSFTPGDEQYF
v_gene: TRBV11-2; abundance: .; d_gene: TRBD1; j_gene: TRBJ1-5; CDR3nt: TGTGCCAGCAGCCAGGGGGCCCAGCCCCAGCATTTT; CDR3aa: CASSQGAQPQHF
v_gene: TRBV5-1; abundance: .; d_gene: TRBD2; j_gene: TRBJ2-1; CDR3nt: TGCGCCAGCAGCTATAGGGGCGGGAGCGGGGATGAGCAGTTCTTC; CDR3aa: CASSYRGGSGDEQFF
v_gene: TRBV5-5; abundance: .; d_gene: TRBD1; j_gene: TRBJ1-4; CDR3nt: TGTGCCAGCAGCCCGCAGGGGGCTGGGGCAACTAATGAAAAACTGTTTTTT; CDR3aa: CASSPQGAGATNEKLFF
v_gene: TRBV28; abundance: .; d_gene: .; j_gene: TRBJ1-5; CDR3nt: TGTGCCAGCATCCTCGCGGGCCAGGGGAAGGATAGTCAGCCCCAGCATTTT; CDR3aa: CASILAGQGKDSQPQHF
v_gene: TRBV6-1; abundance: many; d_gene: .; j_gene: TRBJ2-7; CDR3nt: TGTGCCAGCAGTGAATGGTCCCGGCAGGACTACGAGCAGTACTTC; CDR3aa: CASSEWSRQDYEQYF
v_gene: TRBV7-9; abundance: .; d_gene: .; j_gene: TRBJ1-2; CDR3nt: TGTGCCAGCAGCTTAGATGGGAGCAGTGGCTACACCTTC; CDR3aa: CASSLDGSSGYTF
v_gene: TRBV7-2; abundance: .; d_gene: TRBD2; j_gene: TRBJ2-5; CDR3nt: TGTGCCAGCAGCCCGGGGGGGGCCCGGGAGACCCAGTACTTC; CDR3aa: CASSPGGARETQYF
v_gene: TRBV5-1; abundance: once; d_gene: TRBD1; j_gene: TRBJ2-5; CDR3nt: TGCGCCAGCAGCTCCGGGACAGGGAAAGAGACCCAGTACTTC; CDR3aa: CASSSGTGKETQYF
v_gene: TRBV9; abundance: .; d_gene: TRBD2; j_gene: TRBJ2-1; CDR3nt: TGTGCCAGCAGCGTCGGACTAGAGCCAGTCAGGTACAATGAGCAGTTCTTC; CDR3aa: CASSVGLEPVRYNEQFF
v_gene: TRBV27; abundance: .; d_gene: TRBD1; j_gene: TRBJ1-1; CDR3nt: TGTGCCAGCAGTTTACAGGGGGCGCTTAACACTGAAGCTTTCTTT; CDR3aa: CASSLQGALNTEAFF
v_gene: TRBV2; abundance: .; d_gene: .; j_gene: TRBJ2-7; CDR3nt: TGTGCCAAGCGAACGGGAGAGACATACGAGCAGTACTTC; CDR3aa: CAKRTGETYEQYF
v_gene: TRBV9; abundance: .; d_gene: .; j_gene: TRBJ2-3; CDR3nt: TGTGCCAGCAGCGTAGCTGATACGCAGTATTTT; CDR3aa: CASSVADTQYF
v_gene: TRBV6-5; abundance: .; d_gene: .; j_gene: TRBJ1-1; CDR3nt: TGTGCCAGCACGAGTACCGCGGGCACTGAAGCTTTCTTT; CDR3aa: CASTSTAGTEAFF
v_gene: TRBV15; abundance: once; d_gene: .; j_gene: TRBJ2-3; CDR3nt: TGTGCCACCAGCAGAGGAAGACTTAGCAACGGCGCAGATACGCAGTATTTT; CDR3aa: CATSRGRLSNGADTQYF
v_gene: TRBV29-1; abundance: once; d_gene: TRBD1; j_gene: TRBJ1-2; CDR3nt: TGCAGCGCGGACAGGGCTGGCTACACCTTC; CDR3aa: CSADRAGYTF
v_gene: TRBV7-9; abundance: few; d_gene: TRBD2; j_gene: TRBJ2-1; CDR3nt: TGTGCCAGCAGTTCTAGCGGGCCCGGGGACAATGAGCAGTTCTTC; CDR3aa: CASSSSGPGDNEQFF
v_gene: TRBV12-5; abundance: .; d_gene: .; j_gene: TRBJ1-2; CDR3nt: TGTGCTAGTGGTTTGGTTATTACCCCCGTTAGGGAGAGGTATGGCTACACCTTC; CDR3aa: CASGLVITPVRERYGYTF
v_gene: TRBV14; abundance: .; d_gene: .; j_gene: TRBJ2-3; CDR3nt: TGTGCCAGCAGCGCTCTGACTGTGACAGATACGCAGTATTTT; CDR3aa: CASSALTVTDTQYF
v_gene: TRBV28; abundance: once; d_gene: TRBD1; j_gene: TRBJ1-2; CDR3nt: TGTGCCAGCAGTAATCACGGGACAGGGCTCTATGGCTACACCTTC; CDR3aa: CASSNHGTGLYGYTF
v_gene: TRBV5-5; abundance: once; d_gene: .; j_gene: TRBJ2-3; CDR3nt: TGTGCCAGCAGCTTGCCGGATACGCAGTATTTT; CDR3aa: CASSLPDTQYF
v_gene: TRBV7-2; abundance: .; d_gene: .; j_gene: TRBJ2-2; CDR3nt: TGTGCCAGCACGCGTCGTTGGGGAGAGAGAACCGGGGAGCTGTTTTTT; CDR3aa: CASTRRWGERTGELFF
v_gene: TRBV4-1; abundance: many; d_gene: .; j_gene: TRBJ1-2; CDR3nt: TGCGCCAGCAGCCAAGACAGGGACTATGGCTACACCTTC; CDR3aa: CASSQDRDYGYTF
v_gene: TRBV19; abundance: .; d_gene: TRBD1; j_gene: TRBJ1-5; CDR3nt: TGTGCCAGTAGTACCCTCGAGCTAGACAGGGGGCGTGTTGGCAATCAGCCCCAGCATTTT; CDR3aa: CASSTLELDRGRVGNQPQHF
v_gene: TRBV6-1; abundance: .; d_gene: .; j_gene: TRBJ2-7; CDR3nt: TGTGCCAGCAGTGAAGCGGACAGCCTGAGCTCCTACGAGCAGTACTTC; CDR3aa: CASSEADSLSSYEQYF
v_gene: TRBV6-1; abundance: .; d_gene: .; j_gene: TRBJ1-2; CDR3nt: TGTGCCAGCAGTGAAGCGAAGGGGTTCTCCTATGGCTACACCTTC; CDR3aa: CASSEAKGFSYGYTF
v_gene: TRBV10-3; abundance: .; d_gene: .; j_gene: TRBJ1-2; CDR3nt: TGTGCCATCAGCCAAGGACATTATCCGAATGGCTACACCTTC; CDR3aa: CAISQGHYPNGYTF
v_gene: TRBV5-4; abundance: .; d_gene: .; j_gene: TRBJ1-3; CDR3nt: TGTGCCAGCAGCCGGAGCTCTGGAAACACCATATATTTT; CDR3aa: CASSRSSGNTIYF
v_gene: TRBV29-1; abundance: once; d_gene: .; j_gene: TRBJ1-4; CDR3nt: TGCAGCGTTGAAGACAGCCGCGGAGCGGAAAAACTGTTTTTT; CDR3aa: CSVEDSRGAEKLFF
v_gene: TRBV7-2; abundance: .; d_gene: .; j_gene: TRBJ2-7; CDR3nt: TGTGCCAGCAGCTTAGAAGGAACAGAGTTTCCCTACGAGCAGTACTTC; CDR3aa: CASSLEGTEFPYEQYF
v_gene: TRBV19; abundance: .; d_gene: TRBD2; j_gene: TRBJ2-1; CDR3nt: TGTGCCAGTAGGGCAACTAGCGGGAGCGGGTATGAGCAGTTCTTC; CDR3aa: CASRATSGSGYEQFF
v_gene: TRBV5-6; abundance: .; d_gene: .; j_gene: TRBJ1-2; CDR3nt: TGTGCCAGCAGCGCCACGGGACAAGGGTATGGCTACACCTTC; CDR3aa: CASSATGQGYGYTF
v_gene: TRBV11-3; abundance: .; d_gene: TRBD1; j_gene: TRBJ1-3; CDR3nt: TGTGCCAGCAGCCACCGGACAGGGGCTGGAAACACCATATATTTT; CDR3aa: CASSHRTGAGNTIYF
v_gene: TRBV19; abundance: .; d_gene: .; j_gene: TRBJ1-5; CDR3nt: TGTGCCAGTAGTCCCACCTTCGGCAGGGTAGAACAGCCCCAGCATTTT; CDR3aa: CASSPTFGRVEQPQHF
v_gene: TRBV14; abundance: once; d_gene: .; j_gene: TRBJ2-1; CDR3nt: TGTGCCAGCAGCGCACGGTCCTGGGGAAGGGGCACCTACAATGAGCAGTTCTTC; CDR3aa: CASSARSWGRGTYNEQFF
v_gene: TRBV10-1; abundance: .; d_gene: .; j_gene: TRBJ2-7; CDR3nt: TGCGCCCACCCGGGGCAGGGGGCTAAGCGGGGAGAGAAGGACGAGCAGTACTTC; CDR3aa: CAHPGQGAKRGEKDEQYF
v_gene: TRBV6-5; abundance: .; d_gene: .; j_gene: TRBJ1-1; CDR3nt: TGTGCCAGCAGTTCCCTTAGCAGCGGTGGGAACACTGAAGCTTTCTTT; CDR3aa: CASSSLSSGGNTEAFF
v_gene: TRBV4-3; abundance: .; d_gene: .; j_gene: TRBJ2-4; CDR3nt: TGCGCCAGCAGCCAAGATGAGGGAGAAGGCGGCATTCAGTACTTC; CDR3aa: CASSQDEGEGGIQYF
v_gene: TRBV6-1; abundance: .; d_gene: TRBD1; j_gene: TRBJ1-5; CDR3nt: TGTGCCACCCGGGACAGGTGGGATCAGCCCCAGCATTTT; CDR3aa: CATRDRWDQPQHF
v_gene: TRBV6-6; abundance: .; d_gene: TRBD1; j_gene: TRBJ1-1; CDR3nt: TGTGCCGGACGACAGGGGCTGAACACTGAAGCTTTCTTT; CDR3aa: CAGRQGLNTEAFF
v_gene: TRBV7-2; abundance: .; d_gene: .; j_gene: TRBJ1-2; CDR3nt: TGTGCCAGCAGCTTAGGGCCTGGAGGCTATGGCTACACCTTC; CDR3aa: CASSLGPGGYGYTF
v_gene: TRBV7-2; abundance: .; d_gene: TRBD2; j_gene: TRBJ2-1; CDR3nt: TGTGCCAGCAGCCCGAGGCTAGCGGGAGGAAGTGAGCAGTTCTTC; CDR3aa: CASSPRLAGGSEQFF
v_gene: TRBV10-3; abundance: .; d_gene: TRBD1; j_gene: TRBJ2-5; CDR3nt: TGTGCCATAGCCGGGACAGGGGGCCAAGAGACCCAGTACTTC; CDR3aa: CAIAGTGGQETQYF
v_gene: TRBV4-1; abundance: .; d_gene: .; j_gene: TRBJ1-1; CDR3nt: TGCGCCAGCAGCCAAGAGACCCCCGGGGGGAAAGCTTTCTTT; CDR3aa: CASSQETPGGKAFF
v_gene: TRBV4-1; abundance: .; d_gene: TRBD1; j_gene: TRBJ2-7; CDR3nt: TGCGCCAGCAGCCAAGCTTACGGACAGGGGGCGCGTGAGTGGGACGAGCAGTACTTC; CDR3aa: CASSQAYGQGAREWDEQYF
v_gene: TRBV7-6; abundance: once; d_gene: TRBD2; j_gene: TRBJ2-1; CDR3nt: TGTGCCAGCAGCTTAAGGACTAGCGGAGACTACAATGAGCAGTTCTTC; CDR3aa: CASSLRTSGDYNEQFF
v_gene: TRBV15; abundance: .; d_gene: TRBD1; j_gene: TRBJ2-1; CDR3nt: TGTGCCACCAGCAGACCGAGGGACAGGGGATTCGGCAATGAGCAGTTCTTC; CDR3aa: CATSRPRDRGFGNEQFF
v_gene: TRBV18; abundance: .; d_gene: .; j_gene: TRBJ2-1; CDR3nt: TGTGCCAGCTCACCACCGTCTATCCAGAAGGGGAATGAGCAGTTCTTC; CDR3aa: CASSPPSIQKGNEQFF
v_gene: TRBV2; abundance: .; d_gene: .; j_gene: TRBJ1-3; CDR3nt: TGTGCCAGCAGACTTACTCCCAACTCTGGAAACACCATATATTTT; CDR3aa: CASRLTPNSGNTIYF
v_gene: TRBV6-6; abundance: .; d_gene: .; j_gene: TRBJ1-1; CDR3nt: TGTGCCAGCAGCAAATCCAGGGGCGCGAACACTGAAGCTTTCTTT; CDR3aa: CASSKSRGANTEAFF
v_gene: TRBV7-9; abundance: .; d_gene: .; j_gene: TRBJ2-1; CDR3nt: TGTGCCAGCAGCTTAGATCTGATGGAGAATGAGCAGTTCTTC; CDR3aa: CASSLDLMENEQFF
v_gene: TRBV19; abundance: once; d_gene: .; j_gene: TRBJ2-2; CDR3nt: TGTGCCAGTAGTATACGCCGACCAGGTGGCACCGGGGAGCTGTTTTTT; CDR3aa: CASSIRRPGGTGELFF
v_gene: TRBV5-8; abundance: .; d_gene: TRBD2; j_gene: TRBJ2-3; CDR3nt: TGTGCCAGCAGCTTCGGTGTAATAGCGGGAGAAGATACGCAGTATTTT; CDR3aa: CASSFGVIAGEDTQYF